Listed here are 27 T cell receptor beta chains from one sample, sequenced in a study of blood T cell repertoires in COVID-19. TCRdb keeps only in-frame clones here, not all; method: immunoSEQ multiplex PCR. Here the sample spans about 400,000 clones, around nine tenths being singletons. Sequencing input: PBMCs or T cells enriched from blood (not recorded which). The receptors were sampled from a woman aged 45 to 65 who had recovered from COVID-19.

This clone was recorded at least ten times. The chain combines TRBV19 with TRBJ1-1; a weak D match, TRBD1 (5 bases). The CDR3 totals 14 residues. Germline V gene data show CDR1 as LNHDA and CDR2 as SQIVND (reference sequence). Trimming removed 4 bases from V and 7 bases from J, with 16 bases in between. CDR3 bases: TGTGCCAGTAGTACCGGGACTACCTCCAGTGAAGCTTTCTTT. Amino acids: CASSTGTTSSEAFF.

V usage is TRBV7-8 and J usage is TRBJ2-3; maybe TRBD2 (6 bases). CDR3 length equals 16 residues. Germline-derived CDR1 and CDR2 are SGHVS and FQNEAQ. With 2 bases removed from V and 5 bases from J, the gap between germline ends came to 17 bases. The CDR3 DNA reads as TGTGCCAGCAGCTTAAGGAGAGGGCTAGCGAAAGATACGCAGTATTTT. Translation gives CASSLRRGLAKDTQYF.

V and J are TRBV7-9 and TRBJ1-2; tentatively, D is TRBD1 (5 bases). V was shortened by 5 bases and J by 0 bases, with 16 bases between the two germline ends. Germline CDR1 reads SEHNR; CDR2 reads FQNEAQ (reference sequence). The CDR3 is made up of 16 amino acids. The CDR3 sequence: CASSARLQETNYGYTF. In DNA form, the CDR3 reads TGTGCCAGCAGCGCGCGCCTACAGGAGACTAACTATGGCTACACCTTC.

The chain joins TRBV12-3 or TRBV12-4 to TRBJ2-7; 10 bases map to TRBD1. This CDR3 has 13 residues. With 5 bases clipped from V and 10 bases from J, the junction kept 8 bases outside the gene matches. In nucleotides, the CDR3 is TGTGCCAGCAGTGGGACAGGGGAGTGTGGACAGTACTTC. Protein sequence: CASSGTGECGQYF.

The chain combines TRBV27 with TRBJ1-6, with D possibly being TRBD1 (6 bases). Trimming took 5 bases from V and 8 from J, leaving 16 bases between them. This CDR3 contains 15 residues. Per germline, CDR1 MNHEY and CDR2 SMNVEV (reference sequence). In DNA form, the CDR3 reads TGTGCCAGCAGTCCCTGGGGGCAAAAAGATTCACCCCTCCACTTT. This sequence encodes CASSPWGQKDSPLHF.

The chain links TRBV5-1 to TRBJ1-2; D possibly corresponds to TRBD1 (5 bases). The CDR3 runs to 14 residues. The V end was cut by 2 bases, the J end by 8 bases, with 16 bases between. The germline V gene encodes CDR1 SGHRS and CDR2 YFSETQ. The CDR3 spells CASSFGPGVIGYTF. CDR3 nucleotides: TGCGCCAGCAGCTTCGGACCGGGGGTCATAGGCTACACCTTC.

This chain links TRBV7-6 with TRBJ2-2, with no clear D. Germline V lookup: CDR1 SGHVS, CDR2 FNYEAQ. Deletions cut 1 base from V and 8 bases from J, with 5 bases between. The CDR3 contains 12 residues. The DNA for the CDR3 is TGTGCCAGCAGCTTAGAACGGGGGGAGCTGTTTTTT. This sequence encodes CASSLERGELFF.

This chain links TRBV19 with TRBJ2-5; maybe TRBD1 (5 bases). The germline CDR1 and CDR2 sequences are LNHDA and SQIVND (reference sequence). The CDR3 consists of 12 residues. V dropped 8 bases and J dropped 4 bases, with 11 bases sitting between them. CDR3 sequence reads: CASCGAGETQYF. The CDR3 region has the DNA TGTGCCAGTTGTGGGGCCGGAGAGACCCAGTACTTC.

CDR3 in DNA: TGTGCCAGCAGCCCGGTTTATAGCGGGGGGAATACAGATACGCAGTATTTT. Encoded protein: CASSPVYSGGNTDTQYF. The chain recombines TRBV5-6 with TRBJ2-3; TRBD2 aligns across 10 bases. Per germline, CDR1 SGHDT and CDR2 YYEEEE. Trimming cost V 4 bases and J 3 bases; bases outside gene matches: 11. The CDR3 is 17 residues long.

Here the CDR3 DNA reads TGTGCCAGCAGTTTGGGGGGGGCAAATGAAAAACTGTTTTTT. Translated, it gives CASSLGGANEKLFF. This chain uses TRBV27 with TRBJ1-4; weak D call: TRBD1 (6 bases). CDR3 size: 14 residues. Trimming took 3 bases from V and 5 from J, leaving 10 bases between them. Per germline, CDR1 MNHEY and CDR2 SMNVEV (reference sequence). Full variable domain (outside the CDR3, taken from reference TRBV27 and TRBJ1-4): EAQVTQNPRYLITVTGKKLTVTCSQNMNHEYMSWYRQDPGLGLRQIYYSMNVEVTDKGDVPEGYKVSRKEKRNFPLILESPSPNQTSLYFCASSLGGANEKLFFGSGTQLSVL.

In regard to this clone: At the DNA level, this CDR3 is encoded by other sequences in the same sample as well. The V and J genes are TRBV28 and TRBJ1-2, with TRBD1 identical over 8 bases. With V trimmed by 5 bases and J by 2 bases, 7 bases remained unmatched. The V gene's germline CDR1 is MDHEN and CDR2 SYDVKM. The CDR3 length is 15 residues. CDR3 protein: CASSPSGTGNYGYTF. The CDR3 region has the DNA TGTGCCAGCAGTCCATCCGGGACAGGCAACTATGGCTACACCTTC.

The CDR3 sequence is CASSLVSTRTDTQYF. The CDR3 DNA reads as TGTGCCAGCAGCTTGGTCTCTACGCGCACAGATACGCAGTATTTT. The chain employs TRBV5-4 and TRBJ2-3; D call uncertain. V gave up 0 bases and J gave up 1 base, with 9 bases separating them. The CDR3 extends over 15 amino acids. Germline CDR1 SGHNT, CDR2 YYREEE (reference sequence).

The chain couples TRBV7-9 to TRBJ1-2; TRBD1 agrees at 9 bases. The germline V gene encodes CDR1 SEHNR and CDR2 FQNEAQ (reference sequence). This CDR3 region has 17 residues. Unmatched junction bases numbered 14, after V lost 5 bases and J lost 4 bases. The CDR3 spells CASSPRGTGFSVYGYTF. The CDR3 DNA reads as TGTGCCAGCAGCCCCCGGGGGACAGGGTTCTCGGTCTATGGCTACACCTTC.

This chain links TRBV28 with TRBJ2-1; 10 bases agree with TRBD1. The CDR3 runs 16 residues. Trimming cost V 4 bases and J 4 bases; bases outside gene matches: 7. Germline V CDR1 and CDR2: MDHEN, SYDVKM. This CDR3 is CASSSPGQGIYNEQFF. DNA of the CDR3: TGTGCCAGCAGTTCCCCGGGACAGGGGATATACAATGAGCAGTTCTTC.

This chain uses TRBV7-9 with TRBJ2-7, with 8 bases matching TRBD1. CDR1 and CDR2 (germline): SEHNR, FQNEAQ (reference sequence). Trimming at V came to 5 bases and at J to 4 bases, leaving 7 bases not matched to a gene. The CDR3 totals 14 residues. The CDR3 loop reads CASSPPDRGYEQYF. The CDR3 DNA sequence: TGTGCCAGCAGCCCTCCCGACAGGGGTTACGAGCAGTACTTC.

The chain uses TRBV30 and TRBJ2-3; maybe TRBD1 (5 bases). Germline-derived CDR1 and CDR2 are GTSNPN and SVGIG (reference sequence). The ends were cut back, 2 bases at V and 2 bases at J, with 14 bases in the middle. The length of the CDR3 is 15 residues. This CDR3 reads CAWSSMTENTDTQYF. CDR3 coding DNA: TGTGCCTGGAGTTCAATGACAGAAAACACAGATACGCAGTATTTT.

The chain links TRBV2 to TRBJ2-2; 12 bases line up with TRBD2. Germline lookup yields CDR1 SNHLY and CDR2 FYNNEI. The CDR3 covers 20 residues. V gave up 9 bases and J gave up 6 bases; unmatched junction bases: 23. The CDR3 DNA is TGTGCCAGAGGGATCTCTAGCGGGGGGGCCACGGTTTCATCTGCCGGGGAGCTGTTTTTT. It encodes CARGISSGGATVSSAGELFF.

To note about this clone: This sample also contains other DNA sequences that code for the same CDR3. The DNA of the CDR3 is TGTGCCTGGAGCCCCCTCACCGGGGAGCTGTTTTTT. Translation gives CAWSPLTGELFF. The rearrangement links TRBV30 to TRBJ2-2, with D hard to call. Trimming removed 3 bases at V and 4 bases at J, with 6 bases between. The CDR3 covers 12 residues. CDR1 GTSNPN and CDR2 SVGIG come from the germline V gene (reference sequence).

J is TRBJ2-3 and V is TRBV12-2; the table calls TRBD1, which could not be checked here. TRBV12-2 is a listed pseudogene. The CDR3 is 15 residues long. The DNA for the CDR3 is TGTGCAAGTCGCTCGGGACAGGGCCTCACAGATACGCAGTATTTT. This codes for CASRSGQGLTDTQYF.

The V gene is TRBV27, the J gene TRBJ1-5; D remains ambiguous. CDR3 length: 15 amino acids. In germline, CDR1 is MNHEY, CDR2 SMNVEV (reference sequence). V dropped 0 bases and J dropped 0 bases, with 6 bases sitting between them. This chain's CDR3 is CASSLSRGSNQPQHF. For the CDR3, the DNA is TGTGCCAGCAGTTTATCGCGGGGTAGCAATCAGCCCCAGCATTTT.

This clone has more than one count but fewer than ten. The J gene is TRBJ1-1, the V gene TRBV2; 7 bases agree with TRBD1. This CDR3 has 12 residues. V lost 6 bases and J lost 5; bases outside the gene matches: 3. Germline-derived CDR1 and CDR2 are SNHLY and FYNNEI. The CDR3 here is CASRAGGTEAFF. CDR3 bases: TGTGCCAGCAGAGCAGGGGGTACTGAAGCTTTCTTT. The full variable domain, rest sourced from reference TRBV2 and TRBJ1-1, is EPEVTQTPSHQVTQMGQEVILRCVPISNHLYFYWYRQILGQKVEFLVSFYNNEISEKSEIFDDQFSVERPDGSNFTLKIRSTKLEDSAMYFCASRAGGTEAFFGQGTRLTVV.

V and J are TRBV27 and TRBJ2-1; 10 nucleotides line up with TRBD1. V dropped 3 bases and J dropped 3; count of bases not matched to a gene: 5. Germline V lookup: CDR1 MNHEY, CDR2 SMNVEV (reference sequence). The CDR3 consists of 16 residues. CDR3 sequence reads: CASSLSGTGVYNEQFF. The DNA for the CDR3 is TGTGCCAGCAGTTTGTCCGGGACAGGGGTCTACAATGAGCAGTTCTTC.

The chain joins TRBV6-5 to TRBJ1-2, with D perhaps TRBD1 (5 bases). This CDR3 spans 13 amino acids. The germline V gene encodes CDR1 MNHEY and CDR2 SVGAGI. V dropped 6 bases and J dropped 4 bases, with 12 bases sitting between them. The CDR3 reads CASRDTDGYGYTF. The DNA for the CDR3 is TGTGCCAGCAGGGACACGGACGGCTATGGCTACACCTTC.

The chain links TRBV4-2 to TRBJ1-5; the D gene is possibly TRBD1 (6 bases). The germline gives CDR1 LGHNA, CDR2 YNFKEQ. Trimming stripped 0 bases from V and 6 bases from J, with 15 bases between. The CDR3 loop spans 16 amino acids. This chain's CDR3 is CASSQEFPGQRQPQHF. The CDR3 bases are TGTGCCAGCAGCCAAGAATTCCCCGGACAGCGTCAGCCCCAGCATTTT.

The chain combines TRBV27 with TRBJ1-5; D remains ambiguous. Trimming took off 6 bases at V and 7 bases at J, with 10 bases between the two ends. The CDR3 length is 12 residues. CDR1 is MNHEY and CDR2 is SMNVEV in the germline V gene (reference sequence). The CDR3 DNA follows: TGTGCCAGCAGCGAACGTCGGCAGCCCCAGCATTTT. This sequence encodes CASSERRQPQHF.

The chain joins TRBV10-3 to TRBJ2-5, with no clear D. Trimming removed 1 base from V and 3 bases from J, with 6 bases in between. Germline-derived CDR1 and CDR2 are ENHRY and SYGVKD. CDR3 size: 13 residues. CDR3 amino acids: CAISELSKETQYF. The CDR3 bases are TGTGCCATCAGTGAGTTGAGTAAAGAGACCCAGTACTTC.

CDR3 in DNA: TGTGCCAGCAGCGAGGACACGTTCTCCTACAATGAGCAGTTCTTC. As protein: CASSEDTFSYNEQFF. The V and J genes are TRBV9 and TRBJ2-1; perhaps TRBD1 as D (5 bases). The CDR3 totals 15 residues. Between the trimmed V and J ends, which lost 3 bases and 0 bases, there was a span of 10 bases. The germline CDR1 and CDR2 sequences are SGDLS and YYNGEE.